The 10 T cell receptor beta chains given below trace back to one sample, sequenced in a study of T-cell reconstitution after alpha-beta-depleted transplantation in children. TCRbeta library preparation incorporated unique molecular identifiers. TCRdb recomputed calls from the PCR reads with MiXCR, one row per CDR3 protein. The sample includes some 460,000 distinct CDR3 sequences, around 16% of them seen just once. The sample in question was PBMCs, mostly from graft donor cells, obtained 360 days after TCRalphabeta/CD19-depleted stem cell transplant. The receptors derive from a boy in the first two years of life who had a stem cell transplant for Wiskott-Aldrich syndrome, so the T cells may come from the graft donor.

V usage is TRBV10-3 and J usage is TRBJ2-3; D ambiguous. V was clipped by 6 bases and J by 2 bases, with 9 bases between them. This CDR3 spans 13 amino acids. The germline CDR1 and CDR2 sequences are ENHRY and SYGVKD. The chain's CDR3 is CAIRTKPTDTQYF. CDR3 bases: TGTGCCATCAGGACCAAACCCACAGATACGCAGTATTTT.

This clonotype was seen a few times. The chain links TRBV20-1 to TRBJ1-6, with D possibly matching TRBD1 (5 bases). Per germline, CDR1 DFQATT and CDR2 SNEGSKA (reference sequence). The CDR3 is 17 amino acids. Between the trimmed V and J ends, which lost 3 bases and 9 bases, there was a span of 24 bases. Written as DNA, the CDR3 is TGCAGTGCTAGTATATGGGGCACGCCGCTATTTCGTTCACCCCTCCACTTT. As protein: CSASIWGTPLFRSPLHF.

This clonotype has more than one count but fewer than ten. The genes are TRBV2 and TRBJ2-3; 10 positions match TRBD2. Germline V gene sequence: CDR1 SNHLY, CDR2 FYNNEI. The CDR3 loop spans 15 amino acids. Trimming removed 6 bases from V and 4 bases from J; junction bases left unmatched: 7. The CDR3 loop is CASSPRAGGPDTQYF. As DNA, the CDR3 is TGTGCCAGCAGCCCCCGAGCGGGAGGGCCAGATACGCAGTATTTT.

The chain links TRBV29-1 to TRBJ2-3; D possibly uses TRBD1 or TRBD2 (5 bases each). Germline assignment: CDR1 SQVTM and CDR2 ANQGSEA. The germline V and J ends were trimmed by 0 bases and 8 bases, with 24 bases remaining between them. The CDR3 length is 17 residues. CDR3 nucleotides: TGCAGCGTTGAAGATGGACTCGGGATGGGGCTCCTAGGTACGCAGTATTTT. It codes for CSVEDGLGMGLLGTQYF.

The genes are TRBV11-2 and TRBJ2-1, with 8 positions matching TRBD2. The CDR3 is made up of 15 amino acids. The germline gives CDR1 SGHAT, CDR2 FQNNGV. The V and J ends lost 1 base and 12 bases, in that order; junction bases with no gene match: 11. The CDR3 coding sequence is TGTGCCAGCAGCTTAGTCCCGGGACTAGTTAGAGGGCAGTTCTTC. Translating it yields CASSLVPGLVRGQFF.

The chain carries TRBV29-1 and TRBJ2-4; no firm D call. V dropped 4 bases and J dropped 0 bases, with 16 bases sitting between them. The CDR3 covers 16 residues. Germline lookup yields CDR1 SQVTM and CDR2 ANQGSEA. CDR3 amino acids: CSVVRLHRTAKNIQYF. The CDR3 bases are TGCAGCGTTGTTCGCCTACACCGGACAGCCAAAAACATTCAGTACTTC.

The sample holds a few counts of this clonotype. This chain uses TRBV28 with TRBJ2-2, with TRBD2 identical over 7 bases. After removal of 3 bases from V and 2 bases from J, the junction contained 3 bases not matched to a gene. The germline gives CDR1 MDHEN, CDR2 SYDVKM. This CDR3 has 15 residues. This CDR3 reads CASSFQRGNTGELFF. CDR3 DNA: TGTGCCAGCAGTTTTCAGCGGGGAAACACCGGGGAGCTGTTTTTT.

This clonotype was seen many times. The chain uses TRBV20-1 and TRBJ1-2; D possibly corresponds to TRBD1 (5 bases). The V gene's germline CDR1 is DFQATT and CDR2 SNEGSKA (reference sequence). This CDR3 has 11 residues. The ends were cut back, 5 bases at V and 4 bases at J, with 8 bases in the middle. In DNA form, the CDR3 reads TGCAGTGCTCGGGACGGCTATGGCTACACCTTC. It specifies CSARDGYGYTF.

This clonotype was counted a few times. The chain employs TRBV27 and TRBJ2-4; D not resolved. The CDR3 totals 11 residues. Trimming removed 4 bases at V and 6 bases at J, with 4 bases between. Germline V gene lookup returns CDR1 MNHEY and CDR2 SMNVEV (reference sequence). DNA of the CDR3: TGTGCCAGCAGTTCAGGAAACATTCAGTACTTC. Residues: CASSSGNIQYF.

This clonotype has a handful of counts. This sequence joins TRBV24-1 and TRBJ2-7, with D perhaps matching TRBD1 or TRBD2 (5 bases each). This CDR3 is built from 15 residues. The germline V gene encodes CDR1 KGHDR and CDR2 SFDVKD. V shed 2 bases and J shed 2 bases, with 12 bases lying between them. The CDR3 sequence: CATSDSGQATYEQYF. The CDR3 nucleotides are TGTGCCACCAGTGATTCGGGGCAGGCTACCTACGAGCAGTACTTC.